This note documents a single TCR beta chain sequence. The antigen it recognizes is unknown. Per-base quality was not reported, and no clone a single base away is much larger than it. This sample was taken from a study of blood T cells in healthy people across ages (dated by TCRdb to 2013 to 2016). Regarding the complete study: Template switching captured roughly one uniquely barcoded TCR beta cDNA molecule per two T cells in model experiments. The donors were divided into four age groups: young (average around 16 years), middle-aged (about 40), aged (roughly 66) and long-lived (82). For two donors (one aged 18 to 30 and one aged 80 or older), the study analyzed two additional independent replicas of 1 million unique cDNA reads from the same blood draw. Age-related changes in TCR beta repertoire diversity were measured in the study by deep sequencing normalized with unique cDNA molecular identifiers.

Looking up the germline V gene yields CDR1 LGHNA and CDR2 YSLEER. From the cysteine through the phenylalanine, the CDR3 covers 15 amino acids. Just CDR3 DNA is preserved here, 45 bases in frame from base 1. V is cut by 0 bases and J by 5 bases, and the space between the germline ends is 13 bases. The roughly 42 donors, aged roughly 6 to 95 years, were systemically healthy Caucasian individuals from Russia. Each donor gave ten milliliters of peripheral blood, drawn into EDTA-treated Vacutainer tubes. Ficoll-Paque density-gradient centrifugation was used to isolate PBMCs, with at least 7 million per sample. Trizol reagent was used to extract total RNA from PBMCs, with at least 6 micrograms per sample. For every donor, flow cytometry on a PBMC aliquot measured the percentage of naive CD45RAhigh/CD27high T cells. Library preparation employed 5' RACE. Sequencer: Illumina HiSeq 2500. A second PCR of roughly 7 to 11 cycles was run with a J-beta primer mix and a sample-barcoded 5' primer. A unique molecular identifier was introduced onto each TCR beta cDNA molecule by a template-switch 5' adaptor carrying 12 random nucleotides. Each sample yielded at least 2.5 million CDR3-containing paired-end reads. First-strand cDNA was synthesized from all RNA with the Mint cDNA synthesis kit, primed by a TRBC-specific oligonucleotide. Following uracil-DNA glycosylase treatment, a first 18-cycle PCR with universal primers M1SS and BC2_uni_R was performed on all cDNA. As for the authors' bioinformatics: For normalization, 1 million high-quality reads, each with a distinct molecular identifier, were randomly selected from each sample. Instead of being binned into consensus sequences, reads that shared molecular identifiers were thrown out. MiTCR, run with a Q25 quality threshold and the strictest error-elimination algorithm, handled CDR3 identification, clonotype clustering and error correction. A nonparametric unseen species model with Euler transformation was used to estimate a lower bound on total TCR beta diversity. TCRdb cleaned the public reads at Q25 with fastp, built clones with MiXCR and kept in-frame beta chains. All rows with the same CDR3 protein become a single entry with the most common DNA and genes. The V and J calls were determined by TCRdb, not by the authors. This sample comprises around 820,000 distinct CDR3 sequences, around 25% of them detected only once. Approximately 4% of the sample is taken by the ten largest.

What the authors observed across the whole study: Since profiling was done on bulk unsorted PBMCs, naive and antigen-experienced compartments could not be conclusively compared. Compared with the aged group, the long-lived group had more naive CD4+ T cells, fewer expanded clones and increased TCR diversity, a pattern suggesting age selection. There was a strong correlation between observed TCR beta diversity and the percentage of naive T cells measured by flow cytometry. Estimates of total diversity based on one million sequenced T cells were regarded as lower bounds and as underestimates. As age increased, observed TCR beta diversity per million T cells dropped in a roughly linear way, and a significant reduction was already evident by age roughly 40. Because donor CMV infection status was unknown, age-related changes in expanded clonotypes were potentially confounded.

This same sample was also taken into another study, of T cells of mothers and their children. The second study's authors report: Nine systemically healthy Caucasian individuals, comprising three mothers and their six children, were included as donors. cDNA synthesis consumed the entire amount of extracted RNA, loaded at approximately 1.4 ug RNA in each 15 ul reaction. Sample barcodes and 2-4 random nucleotides were added via the M1S primer in the second PCR. Each mother yielded over 8.5 million TCR beta CDR3 reads and each child 2.5 million to 3.5 million reads. In both related and unrelated pairs, thymic selection shapes the output of TCR recombination in a similar way, with inherited differences having only a minor effect. Related mother-child pairs always showed normalized repertoire overlap that was slightly higher than in unrelated mother-child pairs, though the difference was never significant. Persistent microchimeric T cell clones were not detected, at a sensitivity of approximately 93 clones per million clonotypes. In the study, deep NGS was used to compare the TCR beta repertoires of mothers and children, and features distinguishing related mother-child pairs from unrelated individuals were sought. On average, the children were approximately 11 +/- 4 years old, while the mothers were about 40 +/- 4 years old. After adapter ligation with NEBNext reagents, the libraries were sequenced on Illumina HiSeq 2000 with 100+100 nt paired-end reads. Mother and child libraries were prepared a month apart and sequenced in separate runs to prevent cross-contamination. Between 500,000 and 2,000,000 distinct TCR beta clonotypes were identified per donor. Naive TCR beta clonotypes were estimated from low-frequency clonotypes matched to each donor's FACS-determined naive share, without sorting.

Sequencing was performed on blood. This TCR was sampled from a boy between 10 and 17 years old in good health. Recombination joined TRBV4-3 with TRBJ2-5; no confident D gene assignment can be made. Here the CDR3 is given as CASSQDRTLVETQYF. The bases are TGCGCCAGCAGCCAAGATCGGACCCTTGTGGAGACCCAGTACTTC.